These 24 T cell receptor beta chains share one sample of origin, sequenced in a study of OX40 agonist ivuxolimab in advanced cancers. Produced via immunoSEQ multiplex PCR; TCRdb's table is partial and in-frame only. Of tens of thousands of clones listed, roughly 80% are singletons. The sample in question was CD4+ or CD8+ T cells sorted from blood, obtained in a trial of the OX40 agonist ivuxolimab. The receptors come from an adult with an advanced solid tumor such as melanoma, head and neck, liver or kidney cancer.

This chain links TRBV19 with TRBJ2-1; 7 bases are a match to TRBD2. The junction had 4 bases not matched to a gene; V was cut back by 1 base and J by 7 bases. This CDR3 comprises 14 residues. Germline CDR1 and CDR2: LNHDA and SQIVND (reference sequence). In nucleotides, the CDR3 is TGTGCCAGTAGTATAGCGGGAGGTCAGAATGAGCAGTTCTTC. Translating it yields CASSIAGGQNEQFF.

J is TRBJ1-1 and V is TRBV19, with D perhaps matching TRBD1 (5 bases). This CDR3 spans 14 amino acids. CDR1 is LNHDA and CDR2 is SQIVND in the germline V gene (reference sequence). V lost 3 bases, J lost 0 bases, and 8 bases lay in between. DNA for the CDR3: TGTGCCAGTAGTATCACGGGGCTGAACACTGAAGCTTTCTTT. Residues: CASSITGLNTEAFF.

The chain links TRBV7-3 to TRBJ1-1; 12 bases match TRBD1. CDR1 and CDR2 (germline): SGHTA, FQGTGA. The CDR3 is 16 amino acids. The V and J ends lost 4 bases and 4 bases, in that order; junction bases with no gene match: 7. The CDR3 is CASSSSGQGAITEAFF. CDR3 DNA: TGTGCCAGCAGCTCATCGGGACAGGGGGCAATCACTGAAGCTTTCTTT. Full variable domain (remainder filled in from reference TRBV7-3 and TRBJ1-1): GAGVSQTPSNKVTEKGKYVELRCDPISGHTALYWYRQSLGQGPEFLIYFQGTGAADDSGLPNDRFFAVRPEGSVSTLKIQRTERGDSAVYLCASSSSGQGAITEAFFGQGTRLTVV.

This chain uses TRBV28 with TRBJ2-3; no firm D call. Trimming took 3 bases from V and 1 from J, leaving 8 bases between them. From germline, CDR1 is MDHEN and CDR2 SYDVKM. This CDR3 has 14 amino acids. CDR3 loop: CASSFVAGTDTQYF. CDR3 nucleotides: TGTGCCAGCAGTTTTGTGGCAGGCACAGATACGCAGTATTTT.

V and J are TRBV29-1 and TRBJ2-5; 7 bases map to TRBD1. Germline V gene lookup returns CDR1 SQVTM and CDR2 ANQGSEA. The CDR3 consists of 14 residues. With 4 bases clipped from V and 2 bases from J, the junction kept 7 bases outside the gene matches. The CDR3 is CSVVWGTVQETQYF. CDR3 in DNA: TGCAGCGTTGTGTGGGGGACAGTTCAAGAGACCCAGTACTTC. The whole variable domain, filled in from reference TRBV29-1 and TRBJ2-5, reads SAVISQKPSRDICQRGTSLTIQCQVDSQVTMMFWYRQQPGQSLTLIATANQGSEATYESGFVIDKFPISRPNLTFSTLTVSNMSPEDSSIYLCSVVWGTVQETQYFGPGTRLLVL.

This clone was detected only a few times. This chain connects TRBV11-2 to TRBJ2-1; the D is unclear. The germline CDR1 and CDR2 sequences are SGHAT and FQNNGV. CDR3 length: 13 residues. V lost 0 bases and J 6 bases, leaving 6 bases between the germline ends. CDR3 coding DNA: TGTGCCAGCAGCTTAGACTCGGTCAATGAGCAGTTCTTC. It codes for CASSLDSVNEQFF.

The CDR3, as DNA: TGTGCCAGCAGCCTAAAGGGAGGGTCGGGCAATCAGCCCCAGCATTTT. Translation: CASSLKGGSGNQPQHF. The chain couples TRBV7-2 to TRBJ1-5; D unclear. The CDR3 totals 16 residues. V was pared by 5 bases and J by 2 bases, with 16 bases between. Germline loops: CDR1 SGHTA, CDR2 FQGNSA.

The rearrangement joins TRBV20-1 to TRBJ2-2; D unresolved. Germline V gives CDR1 DFQATT, CDR2 SNEGSKA (reference sequence). There are 11 residues in the CDR3. Trimming took off 3 bases at V and 6 bases at J, with 5 bases between the two ends. The CDR3 region has the DNA TGCAGTGCTAGCCCCGCCGGGGAGCTGTTTTTT. This gives the protein CSASPAGELFF.

The rearrangement joins TRBV6-1 to TRBJ1-1, with D tentatively TRBD1 (6 bases). Trimming took off 2 bases at V and 3 bases at J, with 7 bases between the two ends. Germline V gives CDR1 MNHNS, CDR2 SASEGT. The CDR3 length is 13 residues. The CDR3 region is CASSETGHTEAFF. CDR3 coding DNA: TGTGCCAGCAGTGAAACAGGGCACACTGAAGCTTTCTTT.

This clone occurred once. This chain uses TRBV19 with TRBJ1-5; 7 positions agree with TRBD1. Germline V gene lookup returns CDR1 LNHDA and CDR2 SQIVND (reference sequence). The CDR3 consists of 14 residues. J gave up 7 bases and V 6 bases, and 9 bases lay outside the gene matches. CDR3 sequence reads: CASRTPGTEQPQHF. CDR3 DNA sequence: TGTGCCAGTAGGACCCCCGGGACAGAGCAGCCCCAGCATTTT.

This clone was detected only once. V gene TRBV6-5 combines with J gene TRBJ1-4; no clear D. The CDR3 runs to 15 residues. Germline CDR1 MNHEY, CDR2 SVGAGI. Trimming stripped 2 bases from V and 2 bases from J, with 9 bases between. The CDR3 loop is CASSYGGGTNEKLFF. The CDR3 DNA is TGTGCCAGCAGTTACGGCGGTGGCACTAATGAAAAACTGTTTTTT.

The chain has TRBV27 and TRBJ1-2, with 9 bases that match TRBD1. Trimming removed 2 bases from V and 8 bases from J; junction bases left unmatched: 6. CDR3 size: 14 residues. Germline lookup yields CDR1 MNHEY and CDR2 SMNVEV (reference sequence). The CDR3 here is CASSLTGGEIGYTF. For the CDR3, the DNA is TGTGCCAGCAGTTTAACAGGGGGCGAAATAGGCTACACCTTC.

The V call is TRBV19, the J call TRBJ1-5; the match to TRBD1 covers 9 bases. CDR1 is LNHDA and CDR2 is SQIVND in the germline V gene (reference sequence). With 9 bases clipped from V and 6 bases from J, the junction kept 12 bases outside the gene matches. This CDR3 comprises 15 residues. The CDR3 DNA is TGTGCCAGCGCAATTCCGGGACAGGGAGGTCAGCCCCAGCATTTT. It is translated as CASAIPGQGGQPQHF.

This clone has only one observation. The genes are TRBV18 and TRBJ2-6; 12 bases fit TRBD1. The length of the CDR3 is 18 residues. The germline CDR1 and CDR2 sequences are KGHSH and LQKENI. V gave up 5 bases and J gave up 0 bases; unmatched junction bases: 5. The CDR3 is CASSSRDRGPSGANVLTF. As DNA, the CDR3 is TGTGCCAGCTCATCAAGGGACAGGGGGCCCTCTGGGGCCAACGTCCTGACTTTC. The full variable domain, rest sourced from reference TRBV18 and TRBJ2-6, is NAGVMQNPRHLVRRRGQEARLRCSPMKGHSHVYWYRQLPEEGLKFMVYLQKENIIDESGMPKERFSAEFPKEGPSILRIQQVVRGDSAAYFCASSSRDRGPSGANVLTFGAGSRLTVL.

The chain combines TRBV14 with TRBJ2-1; 7 bases align to TRBD2. Looked up from germline, CDR1 is SGHDN and CDR2 is FVKESK. V was pared by 3 bases and J by 10 bases, with 9 bases of the junction left unmatched. The CDR3 sequence is 14 residues long. CDR3 residues: CASSHSFPGGEQFF. The CDR3 nucleotides read TGTGCCAGCAGCCATAGTTTTCCCGGGGGGGAGCAGTTCTTC.

The J gene is TRBJ2-2, the V gene TRBV4-3, with a tentative D call TRBD1 (5 bases). The CDR3 length is 18 residues. Germline V gene lookup returns CDR1 LGHNA and CDR2 YSLEER. Trimming cost V 2 bases and J 0 bases, with 16 bases left between them. CDR3 bases: TGCGCCAGCAGCCAACCAGGGTGGGGAAAAACGAACACCGGGGAGCTGTTTTTT. Its protein product is CASSQPGWGKTNTGELFF.

The V and J genes are TRBV18 and TRBJ2-2; D possibly uses TRBD1 or TRBD2 (6 bases each). Trimming left V 2 bases short and J 8 bases short, with 18 bases between. In germline, CDR1 is KGHSH, CDR2 LQKENI. The CDR3 length is 16 residues. The CDR3 nucleotides read TGTGCCAGCTCACCAGCCGGGGGCGCGAGTCGAGGGGAGCTGTTTTTT. Translating gives CASSPAGGASRGELFF.

The chain uses TRBV7-3 and TRBJ2-7, with TRBD2 matching 14 bases. The trim removed 5 bases at V and 3 bases at J, leaving 12 bases unmatched. Germline values: CDR1 SGHTA, CDR2 FQGTGA. The length of the CDR3 is 18 residues. The chain's CDR3 is CASSPGGLAGALDYEQYF. CDR3 in DNA: TGTGCCAGCAGCCCCGGGGGACTAGCGGGAGCGTTGGACTACGAGCAGTACTTC.

The gene calls are TRBV6-5 and TRBJ1-1; D unresolved. The CDR3 has 13 residues. The V end lost 2 bases, the J end lost 1 base, and 5 bases lay between the germline ends. Germline CDR1 is MNHEY and CDR2 is SVGAGI. The CDR3 coding sequence is TGTGCCAGCAGTTACGGCACGAACACTGAAGCTTTCTTT. This gives the protein CASSYGTNTEAFF.

This clone was counted between two and nine times. The chain combines TRBV5-6 with TRBJ1-2; D is unclear. Germline CDR1 and CDR2: SGHDT and YYEEEE. V was shortened by 4 bases and J by 8 bases, with 18 bases between the two germline ends. The CDR3 runs to 14 residues. The CDR3 sequence: CASSAFSRMEGYTF. CDR3 DNA sequence: TGTGCCAGCAGCGCCTTCTCAAGAATGGAAGGCTACACCTTC.

The chain has TRBV5-1 and TRBJ1-1, with 7 nucleotides matching TRBD1. V shed 5 bases and J 0 bases; nucleotides not matched to a gene: 7. Germline CDR1 reads SGHRS; CDR2 reads YFSETQ. The CDR3 has 15 residues. The CDR3: CASSGTADMNTEAFF. DNA of the CDR3: TGCGCCAGCAGTGGGACAGCGGATATGAACACTGAAGCTTTCTTT.

The chain couples TRBV20-1 to TRBJ1-1; the D gene is possibly TRBD1 (5 bases). CDR1 is DFQATT, CDR2 SNEGSKA, per germline (reference sequence). V was trimmed by 6 bases and J by 1 base, leaving 6 bases between them. The CDR3 consists of 11 residues. CDR3 sequence reads: CSAGGNTEAFF. The CDR3 DNA reads TGCAGTGCCGGGGGGAACACTGAAGCTTTCTTT.

The chain couples TRBV29-1 to TRBJ1-2; D is unclear. The V gene's germline CDR1 is SQVTM and CDR2 ANQGSEA. Trimming shortened V by 4 bases and J by 3 bases, and 15 bases separated the two germline ends. The CDR3 extends over 14 amino acids. The CDR3 region is CSVVVNRGDYGYTF. CDR3 DNA: TGCAGCGTTGTTGTAAACCGAGGAGACTATGGCTACACCTTC.

The gene calls are TRBV5-4 and TRBJ1-2; tentatively, D is TRBD1 (5 bases). With 0 bases removed from V and 0 bases from J, the gap between germline ends came to 15 bases. There are 17 residues in the CDR3. Germline V lookup: CDR1 SGHNT, CDR2 YYREEE (reference sequence). Here the CDR3 reads CASSLVKDRTTNYGYTF. As DNA, the CDR3 is TGTGCCAGCAGCTTGGTAAAAGACAGAACAACTAACTATGGCTACACCTTC.